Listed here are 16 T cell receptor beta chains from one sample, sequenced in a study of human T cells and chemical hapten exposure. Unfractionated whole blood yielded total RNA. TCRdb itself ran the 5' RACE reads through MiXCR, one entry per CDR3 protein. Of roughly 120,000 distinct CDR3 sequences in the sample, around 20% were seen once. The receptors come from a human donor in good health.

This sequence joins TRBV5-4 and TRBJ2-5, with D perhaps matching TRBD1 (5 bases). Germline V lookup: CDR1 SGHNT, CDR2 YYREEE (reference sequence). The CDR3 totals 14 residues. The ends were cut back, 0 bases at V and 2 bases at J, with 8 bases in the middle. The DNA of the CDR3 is TGTGCCAGCAGCTTGGTCCAGGGACAAGAGACCCAGTACTTC. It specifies CASSLVQGQETQYF.

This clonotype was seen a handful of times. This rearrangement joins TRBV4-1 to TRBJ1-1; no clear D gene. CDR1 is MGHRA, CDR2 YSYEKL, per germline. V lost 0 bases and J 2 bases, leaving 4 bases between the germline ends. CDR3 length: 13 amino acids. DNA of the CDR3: TGCGCCAGCAGCCAAGAGTCTAACACTGAAGCTTTCTTT. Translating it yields CASSQESNTEAFF.

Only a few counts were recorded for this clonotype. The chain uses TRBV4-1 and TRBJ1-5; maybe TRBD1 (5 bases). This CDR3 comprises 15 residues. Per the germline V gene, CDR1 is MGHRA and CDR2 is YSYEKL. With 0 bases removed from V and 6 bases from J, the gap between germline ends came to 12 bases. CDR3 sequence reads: CASSQEDRGTQPQHF. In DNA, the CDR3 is TGCGCCAGCAGCCAAGAGGATAGGGGCACTCAGCCCCAGCATTTT.

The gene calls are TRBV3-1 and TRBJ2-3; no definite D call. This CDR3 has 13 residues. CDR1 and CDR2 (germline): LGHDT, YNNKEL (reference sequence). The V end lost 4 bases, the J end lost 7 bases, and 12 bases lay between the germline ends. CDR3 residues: CASSLRPQHTQYF. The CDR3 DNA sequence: TGTGCCAGCAGCCTCCGACCGCAGCATACGCAGTATTTT.

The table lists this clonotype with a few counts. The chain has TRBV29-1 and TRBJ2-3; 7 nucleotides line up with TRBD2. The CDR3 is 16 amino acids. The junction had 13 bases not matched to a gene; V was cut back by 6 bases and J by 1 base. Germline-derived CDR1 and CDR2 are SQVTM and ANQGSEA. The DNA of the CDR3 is TGCAGCGTGTGGGGCCGGGAGCGGGGAGGCACAGATACGCAGTATTTT. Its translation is CSVWGRERGGTDTQYF.

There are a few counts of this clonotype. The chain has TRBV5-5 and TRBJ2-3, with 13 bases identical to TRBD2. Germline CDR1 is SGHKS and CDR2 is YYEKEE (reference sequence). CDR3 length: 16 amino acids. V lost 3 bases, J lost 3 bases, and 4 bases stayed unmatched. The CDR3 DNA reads TGTGCCAGCAGCTCCGGACTAGCGGGAGTTACAGATACGCAGTATTTT. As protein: CASSSGLAGVTDTQYF.

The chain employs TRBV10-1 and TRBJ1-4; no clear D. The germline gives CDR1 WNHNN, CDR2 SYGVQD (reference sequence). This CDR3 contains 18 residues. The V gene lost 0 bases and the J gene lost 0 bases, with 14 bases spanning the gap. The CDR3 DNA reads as TGCGCCAGCAGTGAGTCTACAGAGTCTACTGCAACTAATGAAAAACTGTTTTTT. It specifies CASSESTESTATNEKLFF.

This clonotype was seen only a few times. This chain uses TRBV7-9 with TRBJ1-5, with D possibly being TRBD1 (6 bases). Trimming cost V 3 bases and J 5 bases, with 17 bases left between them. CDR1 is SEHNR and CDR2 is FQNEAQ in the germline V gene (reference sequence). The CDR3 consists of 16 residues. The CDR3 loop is CASSLAVGGADQPQHF. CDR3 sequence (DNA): TGTGCCAGCAGCTTGGCTGTGGGGGGCGCGGATCAGCCCCAGCATTTT.

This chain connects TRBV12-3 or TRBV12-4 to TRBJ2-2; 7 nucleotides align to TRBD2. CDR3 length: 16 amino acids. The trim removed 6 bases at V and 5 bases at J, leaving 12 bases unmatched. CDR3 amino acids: CASSLRGVGRTGELFF. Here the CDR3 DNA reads TGTGCCAGCAGCCTTCGGGGGGTGGGGAGGACCGGGGAGCTGTTTTTT.

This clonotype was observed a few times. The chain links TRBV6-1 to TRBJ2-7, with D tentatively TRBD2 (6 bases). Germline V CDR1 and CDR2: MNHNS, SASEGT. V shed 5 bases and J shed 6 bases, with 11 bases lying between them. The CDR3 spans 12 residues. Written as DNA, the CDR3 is TGTGCCAGCAGTTCAGGAGGGCGCGAGCAGTACTTC. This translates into CASSSGGREQYF.

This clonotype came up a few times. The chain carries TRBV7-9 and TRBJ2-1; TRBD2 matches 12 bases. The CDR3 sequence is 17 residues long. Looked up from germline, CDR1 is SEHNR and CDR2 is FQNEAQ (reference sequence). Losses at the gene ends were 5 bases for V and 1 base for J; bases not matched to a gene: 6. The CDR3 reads CASSPRTSGRSYNEQFF. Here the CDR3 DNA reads TGTGCCAGCAGCCCCCGAACTAGCGGGAGGTCCTACAATGAGCAGTTCTTC.

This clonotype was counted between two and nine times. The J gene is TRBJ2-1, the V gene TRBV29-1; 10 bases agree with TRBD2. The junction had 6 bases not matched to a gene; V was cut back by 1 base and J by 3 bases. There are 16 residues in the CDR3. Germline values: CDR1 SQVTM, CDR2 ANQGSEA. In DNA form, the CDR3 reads TGCAGCGTTGAAGGCCTAGCGGGAGAGGTCTACAATGAGCAGTTCTTC. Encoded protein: CSVEGLAGEVYNEQFF.

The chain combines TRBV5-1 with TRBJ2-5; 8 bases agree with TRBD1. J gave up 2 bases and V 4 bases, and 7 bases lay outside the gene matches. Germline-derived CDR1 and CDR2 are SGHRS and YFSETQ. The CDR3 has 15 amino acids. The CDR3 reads CASSPTGAGQETQYF. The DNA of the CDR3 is TGCGCCAGCAGCCCGACAGGGGCAGGTCAAGAGACCCAGTACTTC.

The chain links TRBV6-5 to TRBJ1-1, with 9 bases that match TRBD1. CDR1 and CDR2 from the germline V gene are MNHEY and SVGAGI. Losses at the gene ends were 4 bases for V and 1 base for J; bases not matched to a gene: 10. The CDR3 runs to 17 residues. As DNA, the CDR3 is TGTGCCAGCAGTTCCCGGCCGGGACAGGGCCGGAACACTGAAGCTTTCTTT. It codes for CASSSRPGQGRNTEAFF.

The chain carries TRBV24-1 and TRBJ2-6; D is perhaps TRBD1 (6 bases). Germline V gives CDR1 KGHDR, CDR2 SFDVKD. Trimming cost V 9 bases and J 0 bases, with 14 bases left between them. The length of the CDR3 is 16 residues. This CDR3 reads CATGPGQASGANVLTF. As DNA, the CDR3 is TGTGCCACCGGCCCGGGACAAGCCTCTGGGGCCAACGTCCTGACTTTC.

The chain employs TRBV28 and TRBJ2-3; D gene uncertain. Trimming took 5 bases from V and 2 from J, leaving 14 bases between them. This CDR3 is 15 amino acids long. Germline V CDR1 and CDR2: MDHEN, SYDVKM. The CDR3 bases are TGTGCCAGCAGTGCCCCGGGCGGAGCCACAGATACGCAGTATTTT. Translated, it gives CASSAPGGATDTQYF.